This note documents a single T cell receptor beta chain sequence. No antigen is known for it. PCR primers comprised 60 Vbeta and 13 Jbeta primers. Produced via immunoSEQ multiplex PCR; TCRdb's table is partial and in-frame only. The data contain 130,000 or so clones, 8% to 9.5% of them singletons. This sample is drawn from a study of cytomegalovirus exposure and HLA in healthy donors. Germline V gene data show CDR1 as SGHTA and CDR2 as FQGNSA. The CDR3 totals 15 residues. Trimming took 1 base from V and 8 from J, leaving 17 bases between them. Regarding the study as a whole: Sequencing artifact likely explains a cluster of highly shared sequence variants. Investigators reported 164 TCR beta chains as tied to cytomegalovirus. A link between a missense DCLRE1C variant and TCR beta V- and J-gene trimming emerged from a later analysis. An analysis done earlier found most TCR beta V segments productive about 87% or about 30% of the time.

The sequence derives from a man aged 35 to 55 in good health and CMV-seronegative. The chain links TRBV7-2 to TRBJ1-2; no clear D gene. The sample was PBMCs. The CDR3 sequence is CASSLVVTAQSGYTF. The CDR3 DNA sequence: TGTGCCAGCAGCTTAGTCGTCACAGCCCAAAGCGGCTACACCTTC.